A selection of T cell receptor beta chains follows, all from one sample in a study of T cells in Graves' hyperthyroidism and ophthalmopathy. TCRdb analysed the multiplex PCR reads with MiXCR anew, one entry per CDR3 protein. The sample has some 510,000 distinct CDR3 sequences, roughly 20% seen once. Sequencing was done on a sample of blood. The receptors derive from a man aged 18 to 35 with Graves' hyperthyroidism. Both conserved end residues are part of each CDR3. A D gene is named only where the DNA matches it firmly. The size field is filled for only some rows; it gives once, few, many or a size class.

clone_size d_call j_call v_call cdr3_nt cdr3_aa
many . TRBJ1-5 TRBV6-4 TGTGCCAGCAGGTCGGGGGCGCCCCCCATGATCAGTCAGCCCCAGCATTTT CASRSGAPPMISQPQHF
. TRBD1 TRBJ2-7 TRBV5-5 TGTGCCAGCATCTTAGGGACAGGGACTGAGCAGTACTTC CASILGTGTEQYF
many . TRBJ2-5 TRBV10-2 TGCGCCAGCAGTGAGGAAGAGGGGGGCCCGCAAGAGACCCAGTACTTC CASSEEEGGPQETQYF
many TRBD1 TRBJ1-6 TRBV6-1 TGTGCCAGCAGGACAGGGGGAAATTCACCCCTCCACTTT CASRTGGNSPLHF
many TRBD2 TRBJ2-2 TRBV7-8 TGTGCCAGCAGCTTAAGGAGCGGGGGGTACACCGGGGAGCTGTTTTTT CASSLRSGGYTGELFF
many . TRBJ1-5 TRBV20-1 TGCAGTGCTGCAAAGAATAGCAATCAGCCCCAGCATTTT CSAAKNSNQPQHF
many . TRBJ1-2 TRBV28 TGTGCCAGCAGTTTCCCAGGGAGGGCCCTATACTATGGCTACACCTTC CASSFPGRALYYGYTF
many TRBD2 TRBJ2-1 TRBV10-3 TGTGCCATCAGGAAGTCGGACGGACTAGCGGGAGACAATGAGCAGTTCTTC CAIRKSDGLAGDNEQFF
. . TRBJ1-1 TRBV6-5 TGTGCCAGCAGTTACCAGGGCCGCTCTGAAGCTTTCTTT CASSYQGRSEAFF
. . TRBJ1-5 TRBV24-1 TGTGCCACCAGTGATTTGCGAGGCAGGGTGGGGCAGCCCCAGCATTTT CATSDLRGRVGQPQHF
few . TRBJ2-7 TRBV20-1 TGCAGTGCTAGAGGGAGCCAATACGAGCAGTACTTC CSARGSQYEQYF
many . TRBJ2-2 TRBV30 TGTGCCTGGGGCATATGGCAGTTGAACACCGGGGAGCTGTTTTTT CAWGIWQLNTGELFF
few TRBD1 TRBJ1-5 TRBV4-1 TGCGCCAGTCTGGACAGGTTCGATAGCAATCAGCCCCAGCATTTT CASLDRFDSNQPQHF
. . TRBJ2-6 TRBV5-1 TGCGCCAGCAGCGGGGTATCCTCTGGGGCCAACGTCCTGACTTTC CASSGVSSGANVLTF
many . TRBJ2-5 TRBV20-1 TGCAGTGCCAGAGTCTGGACCCTCACCTTCCAAGAGACCCAGTACTTC CSARVWTLTFQETQYF
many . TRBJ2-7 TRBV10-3 TGTGCCATCCGTTCGGGCAGCACCTACGAGCAGTACTTC CAIRSGSTYEQYF
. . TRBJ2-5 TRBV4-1 TGCGCCAGCAGCCAAGATAGGAGGACTCAAGAGACCCAGTACTTC CASSQDRRTQETQYF
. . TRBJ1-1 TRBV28 TGTGCCAGCAGTTTATTCGAGGCACGCGCTTTCTTT CASSLFEARAFF
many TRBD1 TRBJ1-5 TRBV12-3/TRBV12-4 TGTGCCAGCAGTTCCGGGACAGGGAACAATCAGCCCCAGCATTTT CASSSGTGNNQPQHF
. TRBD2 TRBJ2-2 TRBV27 TGTGCCAGCAGAAAACTAGCGGGAGCGGTCGGGGAGCTGTTTTTT CASRKLAGAVGELFF
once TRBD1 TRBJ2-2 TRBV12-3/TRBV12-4 TGTGCCAGCAGTCCCGACAGGGCAGCCACCGGGGAGCTGTTTTTT CASSPDRAATGELFF
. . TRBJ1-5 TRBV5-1 TGCGCCAGCAGCTTGGATGTGGGCCGGCCCCAGCATTTT CASSLDVGRPQHF
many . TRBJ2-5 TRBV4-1 TGCGCCAGCAGCCAAGATAGGTGGGAGACCCAGTACTTC CASSQDRWETQYF
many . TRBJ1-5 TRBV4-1 TGCGCCAGCAGCCAAGGGGGGCGTCAGCCCCAGCATTTT CASSQGGRQPQHF
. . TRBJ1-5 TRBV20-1 TGCAGTGCTAGAGCGGGGAGTCTCAATCAGCCCCAGCATTTT CSARAGSLNQPQHF
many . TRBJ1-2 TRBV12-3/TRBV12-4 TGTGCCAGCAGTTTAGCCCCATCCTATGGCTACACCTTC CASSLAPSYGYTF
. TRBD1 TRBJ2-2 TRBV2 TGTGCCAGCAGTGGGGGACAGGGGATCACCGGGGAGCTGTTTTTT CASSGGQGITGELFF
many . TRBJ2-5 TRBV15 TGTGCCACCAGCAGAGTGGGAATGGGGCAAGAGACCCAGTACTTC CATSRVGMGQETQYF
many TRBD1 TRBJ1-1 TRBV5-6 TGTGCCAGCAGCTTGGACGGGGACAGGACACCGAACACTGAAGCTTTCTTT CASSLDGDRTPNTEAFF
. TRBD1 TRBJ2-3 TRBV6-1 TGTGCCAGCAGACCGACAGGGGGCGGTCAAGCAGATACGCAGTATTTT CASRPTGGGQADTQYF
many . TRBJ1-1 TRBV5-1 TGCGCCAGCAGCCCCCTGGGGGGAATTGACACTGAAGCTTTCTTT CASSPLGGIDTEAFF
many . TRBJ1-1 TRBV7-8 TGTGCCAGCAGCTTAGCGAGTTTCACTGAAGCTTTCTTT CASSLASFTEAFF
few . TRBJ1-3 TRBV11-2 TGTGCCAGCAGCTTAGGACTGTTCTCTGGAAACACCATATATTTT CASSLGLFSGNTIYF
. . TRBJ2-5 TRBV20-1 TGCAGTGCTAGAAAGGGGCCAGGAGAGGAGACCCAGTACTTC CSARKGPGEETQYF
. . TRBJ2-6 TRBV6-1 TGTGCCAGCAGTGGCGTGAAAGGAGCCAACGTCCTGACTTTC CASSGVKGANVLTF
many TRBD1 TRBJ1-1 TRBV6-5 TGTGCCAGCAGCCGGGACAGGGACTTGAACACTGAAGCTTTCTTT CASSRDRDLNTEAFF
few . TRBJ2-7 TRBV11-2 TGTGCCAGCAGCTTAGTGGCGGGGTTCGGCTCCTACGAGCAGTACTTC CASSLVAGFGSYEQYF
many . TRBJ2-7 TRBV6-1 TGTGCCAGCAGTGATTTGGCCCACGAGCAGTACTTC CASSDLAHEQYF
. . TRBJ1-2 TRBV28 TGTGCCAGCAGTTTAGGTCAGGGCAGTTACTATGGCTACACCTTC CASSLGQGSYYGYTF
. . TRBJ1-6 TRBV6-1 TGTGCCAGCACCTACGGGGGGTTTTCACCCCTCCACTTT CASTYGGFSPLHF
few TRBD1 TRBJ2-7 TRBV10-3 TGTGCCATCAGTTCTAGGACAGGCCCCTACGAGCAGTACTTC CAISSRTGPYEQYF
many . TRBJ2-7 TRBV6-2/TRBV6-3 TGTGCCAGCAGTTATCTGGCCTACGAGCAGTACTTC CASSYLAYEQYF
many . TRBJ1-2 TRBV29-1 TGCAGCGCTCGGGACCTCAACTATGGCTACACCTTC CSARDLNYGYTF
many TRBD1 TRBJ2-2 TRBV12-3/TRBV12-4 TGTGCCAGCACCTCGCGACAGGGGAGGACCGGGGAGCTGTTTTTT CASTSRQGRTGELFF
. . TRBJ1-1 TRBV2 TGTGCCAGCAGTCCGAACACTGAAGTTTTCTTT CASSPNTEVFF
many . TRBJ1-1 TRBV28 TGTGCCAGCAGTTTTCGGGGGGCTGGCACTGAAGCTTTCTTT CASSFRGAGTEAFF
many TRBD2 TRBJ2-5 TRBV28 TGTGCCAGCCTCGGGGGGGCCGGAGAGACCCAGTACTTC CASLGGAGETQYF
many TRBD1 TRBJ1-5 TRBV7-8 TGTGCCAGCAGCTTAGCGACAGGGGGCACCCAGCCCCAGCATTTT CASSLATGGTQPQHF
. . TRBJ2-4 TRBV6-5 TGTGCCAGCAGTTCGGCAAATAGGGGCGCAGGGCACAACATTCAGTACTTC CASSSANRGAGHNIQYF
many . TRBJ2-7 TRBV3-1 TGTGCCAGCAGCCAAGATCGGCCGTACGAGCAGTACTTC CASSQDRPYEQYF
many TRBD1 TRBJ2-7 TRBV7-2 TGTGCCAGCAGCTTCAACAGGGGGCGCCTAGGGGAGCAGTACTTC CASSFNRGRLGEQYF